This T cell receptor beta chain was found in a study of blood T cell repertoires in COVID-19. Trimming took 6 bases from V and 8 from J; bases not matched to a gene: 6. Germline V CDR1 and CDR2: MNHEY, SMNVEV (reference sequence). The CDR3 has 14 residues. Only in-frame clones appear in the TCRdb table, and some are missing; sequencing was by immunoSEQ multiplex PCR. The sample lists about 120,000 clones; 88% were seen once. This clone was counted a single time. V gene TRBV27 combines with J gene TRBJ2-4, with 11 bases that match TRBD1. The sequencing input was peripheral blood. This TCR was recovered from a man aged 50-60 years with acute or convalescent COVID-19. In DNA form, the CDR3 reads TGTGCCAGCAGACCGGGACAGGGGGTATACATTCAGTACTTC. As protein: CASRPGQGVYIQYF.